These 28 T cell receptor beta chains share one sample of origin, sequenced in a study of T cells after yellow fever vaccination. MiXCR was run by TCRdb on the 5' RACE reads, yielding one entry per CDR3 protein. The profile covers approximately 300,000 distinct CDR3 sequences, with around 6.8% appearing a single time and about a sixth taken by the ten largest. Material: PBMCs, obtained more than 35 days after the first yellow fever vaccination. These receptors were collected from a man younger than 30 who received the YFV17D yellow fever vaccine.

The genes are TRBV7-2 and TRBJ2-5; 10 positions match TRBD2. Losses at the gene ends were 4 bases for V and 5 bases for J; bases not matched to a gene: 13. The CDR3 extends over 17 amino acids. The germline V gene encodes CDR1 SGHTA and CDR2 FQGNSA. The CDR3 DNA sequence: TGTGCCAGCAGCTCATCCGGGACTAGCGTGCGGGGGGAGACCCAGTACTTC. Its protein product is CASSSSGTSVRGETQYF.

Only a few counts were recorded for this clonotype. The V and J genes are TRBV3-1 and TRBJ2-1; either TRBD1 or TRBD2 may fit D (5 bases each). The V end was cut by 1 base, the J end by 5 bases, with 12 bases between. The CDR3 totals 15 residues. Germline V gene sequence: CDR1 LGHDT, CDR2 YNNKEL (reference sequence). This chain's CDR3 is CASSQARDLDNEQFF. The CDR3 DNA reads TGTGCCAGCAGCCAAGCCAGGGACCTGGACAATGAGCAGTTCTTC.

The chain is built from TRBV7-2 and TRBJ2-1; possibly TRBD1 for D (5 bases). Trimming cost V 5 bases and J 3 bases, with 8 bases left between them. The CDR3 runs to 13 residues. Germline CDR1 SGHTA, CDR2 FQGNSA. Here the CDR3 reads CASSQGYYNEQFF. The CDR3, as DNA: TGTGCCAGCAGCCAGGGTTACTACAATGAGCAGTTCTTC. Based on the CDR3 plus reference TRBV7-2 and TRBJ2-1, the full variable domain is GAGVSQSPSNKVTEKGKDVELRCDPISGHTALYWYRQSLGQGLEFLIYFQGNSAPDKSGLPSDRFSAERTGGSVSTLTIQRTQQEDSAVYLCASSQGYYNEQFFGPGTRLTVL.

In its sample, this clonotype was seen a few times. CDR3 amino acids: CSHSGGRSYNEQFF. CDR3 bases: TGCAGCCACAGCGGGGGCCGCTCCTACAATGAGCAGTTCTTC. The chain is built from TRBV20-1 and TRBJ2-1; TRBD2 matches at 8 bases. CDR3 length: 14 amino acids. Germline V lookup: CDR1 DFQATT, CDR2 SNEGSKA (reference sequence).

This clonotype was recorded a few times. The CDR3 region has the DNA TGTGCCAGCAGCTTGGGACAGGGGAGGTACGAGCAGTACGTC. This sequence encodes CASSLGQGRYEQYV. The chain combines TRBV7-2 with TRBJ2-7, with 10 bases aligning to TRBD1. V trimming: 3 bases; J trimming: 4 bases; junction bases outside the gene matches: 3. This CDR3 spans 14 amino acids. Germline CDR1 and CDR2: SGHTA and FQGNSA.

The table lists this clonotype with many counts. The rearrangement joins TRBV5-1 to TRBJ2-1; 9 bases fit TRBD2. The CDR3 runs 15 residues. Per the germline V gene, CDR1 is SGHRS and CDR2 is YFSETQ. After removal of 4 bases from V and 7 bases from J, the junction contained 9 bases not matched to a gene. CDR3 sequence (DNA): TGCGCCAGCAGCGGAAGGACTAGCGAGGGGAATGAGCAGTTCTTC. Translated: CASSGRTSEGNEQFF.

This clonotype was detected many times. The J gene is TRBJ1-1, the V gene TRBV19; D not resolved. This CDR3 has 13 residues. Germline CDR1 LNHDA, CDR2 SQIVND (reference sequence). Trimming cost V 1 base and J 5 bases, with 8 bases left between them. The CDR3, as DNA: TGTGCCAGTAGTATAGTCGGGGATACTGAAGCTTTCTTT. Its translation is CASSIVGDTEAFF.

The rearrangement joins TRBV18 to TRBJ1-5, with no clear D. V was shortened by 2 bases and J by 1 base, with 12 bases between the two germline ends. The CDR3 contains 16 residues. Germline V gives CDR1 KGHSH, CDR2 LQKENI. The CDR3 spells CASSPWADRSNQPQHF. Here the CDR3 DNA reads TGTGCCAGCTCACCATGGGCGGACCGGAGCAATCAGCCCCAGCATTTT.

This clonotype was seen only a few times. The genes are TRBV7-9 and TRBJ2-2; D could derive from TRBD1 or TRBD2 (5 bases each). The V gene lost 1 base and the J gene lost 3 bases, with 15 bases spanning the gap. The CDR3 consists of 17 residues. The germline V gene encodes CDR1 SEHNR and CDR2 FQNEAQ (reference sequence). In DNA, the CDR3 is TGTGCCAGCAGCTTAGAAGGTTATGGGACGGACACCGGGGAGCTGTTTTTT. Its protein product is CASSLEGYGTDTGELFF.

The J gene is TRBJ2-6, the V gene TRBV4-3; the D gene could be TRBD1 or TRBD2 (5 bases each). V lost 4 bases to trimming and J lost 0 bases, with 16 bases between them. The CDR3 is made up of 18 amino acids. CDR1 LGHNA and CDR2 YSLEER come from the germline V gene. The CDR3 DNA follows: TGCGCCAGCAGCCCACAAGGGACGGCGAGCTCTGGGGCCAACGTCCTGACTTTC. Translated: CASSPQGTASSGANVLTF.

The chain joins TRBV3-1 to TRBJ2-7, with 8 bases that match TRBD1. CDR1 and CDR2 from the germline V gene are LGHDT and YNNKEL (reference sequence). This CDR3 has 14 amino acids. V dropped 1 base and J dropped 2; count of bases not matched to a gene: 1. CDR3 DNA sequence: TGTGCCAGCAGCCAAGGGACAGGGCCCTACGAGCAGTACGTC. Translating gives CASSQGTGPYEQYV.

This rearrangement joins TRBV5-1 to TRBJ2-1; possible D gene TRBD2, 5 bases. Trimming pared 6 bases from V and 5 bases from J, leaving 12 bases between. The CDR3 consists of 13 residues. CDR1 and CDR2 from the germline V gene are SGHRS and YFSETQ. CDR3 region: CASTPRDNNEQFF. In DNA form, the CDR3 reads TGCGCCAGCACCCCTCGGGATAACAATGAGCAGTTCTTC.

This clonotype turned up a few times. The chain recombines TRBV7-3 with TRBJ2-3, with D perhaps matching TRBD1 (5 bases). The germline V gene encodes CDR1 SGHTA and CDR2 FQGTGA. Trimming pared 2 bases from V and 4 bases from J, leaving 19 bases between. The CDR3 runs 17 residues. DNA for the CDR3: TGTGCCAGCAGCTTACCACGGGTGGGGCAAGGGCCAGATACGCAGTATTTT. As protein: CASSLPRVGQGPDTQYF.

This chain uses TRBV5-1 with TRBJ2-2; 8 nucleotides line up with TRBD2. V shed 3 bases, J shed 3 bases, and the junction held 4 bases outside the gene matches. The CDR3 loop spans 15 amino acids. CDR1 and CDR2 (germline): SGHRS, YFSETQ. CDR3 nucleotide sequence: TGCGCCAGCAGCTCTACTAGCGGTTACACCGGGGAGCTGTTTTTT. Its translation: CASSSTSGYTGELFF. Combining the CDR3 with reference TRBV5-1 and TRBJ2-2 gives the whole variable domain KAGVTQTPRYLIKTRGQQVTLSCSPISGHRSVSWYQQTPGQGLQFLFEYFSETQRNKGNFPGRFSGRQFSNSRSEMNVSTLELGDSALYLCASSSTSGYTGELFFGEGSRLTVL.

The rearrangement joins TRBV12-3 or TRBV12-4 to TRBJ2-3; 8 nucleotides agree with TRBD2. After removal of 5 bases from V and 0 bases from J, the junction contained 4 bases not matched to a gene. The CDR3 totals 15 residues. In nucleotides, the CDR3 is TGTGCCAGCAGTGTCCAGCGGGGGAGCACAGATACGCAGTATTTT. Encoded protein: CASSVQRGSTDTQYF.

This clonotype was seen repeatedly, ten times or more. The rearrangement joins TRBV12-3 or TRBV12-4 to TRBJ2-4, with D hard to call. V shed 6 bases and J shed 4 bases, with 4 bases lying between them. The CDR3 length is 11 residues. In nucleotides, the CDR3 is TGTGCCAGCAGCCCAAAAAACATTCAGTACTTC. Translating gives CASSPKNIQYF.

The J gene is TRBJ2-2, the V gene TRBV29-1, with D possibly called TRBD1 or TRBD2 (5 bases each). V was cut by 4 bases and J by 7 bases, with 7 bases left in between. This CDR3 region has 11 residues. Germline CDR1 is SQVTM and CDR2 is ANQGSEA. Here the CDR3 reads CSVGGDGELFF. The CDR3 DNA follows: TGCAGCGTTGGAGGGGACGGGGAGCTGTTTTTT.

The chain employs TRBV2 and TRBJ1-6, with 10 bases identical to TRBD1. This CDR3 is built from 15 residues. Trimming at V came to 4 bases and at J to 6 bases, leaving 3 bases not matched to a gene. The germline CDR1 and CDR2 sequences are SNHLY and FYNNEI. CDR3 region: CASSGWDRGNSPLHF. As DNA, the CDR3 is TGTGCCAGCAGTGGCTGGGACAGGGGTAATTCACCCCTCCACTTT.

This clonotype came up a few times. The chain joins TRBV18 to TRBJ1-2; D is possibly TRBD1 (5 bases). Germline CDR1 is KGHSH and CDR2 is LQKENI. This CDR3 is 15 amino acids long. V was cut by 3 bases and J by 0 bases, with 11 bases left in between. CDR3 bases: TGTGCCAGCTCACCCCCGGGACTTACTAACTATGGCTACACCTTC. Protein sequence: CASSPPGLTNYGYTF.

This clonotype was counted at least ten times. The chain carries TRBV4-2 and TRBJ1-6, with 12 positions matching TRBD1. CDR3 length: 17 residues. The ends lost 0 bases at V and 7 bases at J; junction bases unmatched: 4. Germline values: CDR1 LGHNA, CDR2 YNFKEQ. The CDR3 spells CASSQDGTGGGNSPLHF. CDR3 coding DNA: TGTGCCAGCAGCCAAGACGGGACAGGGGGCGGGAATTCACCCCTCCACTTT.

V is TRBV7-2 and J is TRBJ2-7, with D unresolved. Germline CDR1 and CDR2: SGHTA and FQGNSA. This CDR3 comprises 15 residues. Trimming took 8 bases from V and 2 from J, leaving 19 bases between them. CDR3 sequence: CASREDELPPYEQYV. For the CDR3, the DNA is TGTGCCAGCCGCGAAGACGAGTTACCCCCCTACGAGCAGTACGTC.

This clonotype showed up just a few times. The chain carries TRBV5-6 and TRBJ2-7; D remains ambiguous. CDR3 size: 12 residues. The ends were cut back, 2 bases at V and 7 bases at J, with 10 bases in the middle. CDR1 is SGHDT, CDR2 YYEEEE, per germline. CDR3 in amino acids: CASSFYMGEQYV. In DNA, the CDR3 is TGTGCCAGCAGCTTTTATATGGGGGAGCAGTACGTC.

This chain links TRBV20-1 with TRBJ2-5; D possibly corresponds to TRBD1 (5 bases). There are 14 residues in the CDR3. V gave up 6 bases and J gave up 1 base, with 15 bases separating them. The germline V gene has CDR1 DFQATT and CDR2 SNEGSKA (reference sequence). The CDR3 nucleotides read TGCAGTGCGCCACTCCAGGGTATCCAAGAGACCCAGTACTTC. Translated, it gives CSAPLQGIQETQYF.

Many counts were recorded for this clonotype. CDR3 bases: TGTGCCAGCAGCTTTGACAGGGAGTATTCCTCCTATGGCTACACCTTC. Its translation is CASSFDREYSSYGYTF. V and J are TRBV7-2 and TRBJ1-2; the match to TRBD1 covers 7 bases. Germline-derived CDR1 and CDR2 are SGHTA and FQGNSA. The CDR3 length is 16 residues. Trimming removed 3 bases from V and 4 bases from J; junction bases left unmatched: 11.

This sequence joins TRBV5-1 and TRBJ1-5, with TRBD1 matching 7 bases. Unmatched junction bases numbered 8, after V lost 4 bases and J lost 7 bases. CDR1 is SGHRS and CDR2 is YFSETQ in the germline V gene. This CDR3 is 14 amino acids long. CDR3 nucleotides: TGCGCCAGCAGCCCCGGGGAGGGGGCACAGCCCCAGCATTTT. Its protein product is CASSPGEGAQPQHF.

The gene calls are TRBV20-1 and TRBJ1-1; a possible D gene is TRBD1 (5 bases). The CDR3 consists of 14 residues. Trimming pared 0 bases from V and 6 bases from J, leaving 14 bases between. Germline CDR1 DFQATT, CDR2 SNEGSKA (reference sequence). DNA for the CDR3: TGCAGTGCTAGAGATCAGAGGGGTGGGGCTGAAGCTTTCTTT. It yields the protein CSARDQRGGAEAFF.

The rearrangement joins TRBV27 to TRBJ2-3, with D unresolved. This CDR3 is 14 amino acids long. V was shortened by 5 bases and J by 2 bases, with 11 bases between the two germline ends. Germline CDR1 MNHEY, CDR2 SMNVEV (reference sequence). CDR3 in amino acids: CASSLYTNTDTQYF. DNA of the CDR3: TGTGCCAGCAGTCTGTACACAAACACAGATACGCAGTATTTT.

The rearrangement uses TRBV19 and TRBJ1-2; 7 positions match TRBD1. After removal of 5 bases from V and 8 bases from J, the junction contained 8 bases not matched to a gene. CDR1 LNHDA and CDR2 SQIVND come from the germline V gene (reference sequence). The length of the CDR3 is 13 residues. CDR3 loop: CASSSGQVYGYTF. CDR3 nucleotide sequence: TGTGCCAGTAGTTCAGGACAGGTCTACGGCTACACCTTC.